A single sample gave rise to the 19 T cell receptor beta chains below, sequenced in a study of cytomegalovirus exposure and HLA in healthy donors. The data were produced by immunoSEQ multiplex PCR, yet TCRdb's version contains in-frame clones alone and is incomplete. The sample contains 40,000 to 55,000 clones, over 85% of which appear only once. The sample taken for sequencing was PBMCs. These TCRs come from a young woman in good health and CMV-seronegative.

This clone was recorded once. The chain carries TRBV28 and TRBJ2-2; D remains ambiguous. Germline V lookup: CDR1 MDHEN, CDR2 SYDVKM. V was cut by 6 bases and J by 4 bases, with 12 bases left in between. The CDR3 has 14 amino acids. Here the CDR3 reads CASSSISGTGELFF. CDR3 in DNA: TGTGCCAGCAGCTCAATTTCAGGCACCGGGGAGCTGTTTTTT.

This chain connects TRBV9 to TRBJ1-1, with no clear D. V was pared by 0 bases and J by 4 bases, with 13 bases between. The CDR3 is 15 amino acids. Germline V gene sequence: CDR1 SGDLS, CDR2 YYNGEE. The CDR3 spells CASSVGRIEGTEAFF. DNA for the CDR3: TGTGCCAGCAGCGTAGGCCGGATCGAGGGCACTGAAGCTTTCTTT.

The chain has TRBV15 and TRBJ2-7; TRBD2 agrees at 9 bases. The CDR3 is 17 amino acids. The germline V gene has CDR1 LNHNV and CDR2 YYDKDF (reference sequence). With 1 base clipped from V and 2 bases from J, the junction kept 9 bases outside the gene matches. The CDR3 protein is CATSRGNSGSFPYEQYF. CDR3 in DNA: TGTGCCACCAGCAGAGGGAATAGCGGGAGTTTTCCCTACGAGCAGTACTTC.

In nucleotides, the CDR3 is TGTGCCAGCTCACCTAACAAGGGGGGGCCAGATACGCAGTATTTT. Its protein is CASSPNKGGPDTQYF. The chain links TRBV18 to TRBJ2-3, with a weak D call TRBD2 (7 bases). The germline V gene encodes CDR1 KGHSH and CDR2 LQKENI. V was cut by 3 bases and J by 4 bases, with 14 bases left in between. This CDR3 comprises 15 residues.

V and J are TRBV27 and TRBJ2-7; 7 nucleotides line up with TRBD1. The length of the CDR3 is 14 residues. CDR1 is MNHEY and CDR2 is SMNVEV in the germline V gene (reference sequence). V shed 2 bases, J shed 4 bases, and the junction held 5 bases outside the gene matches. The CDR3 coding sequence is TGTGCCAGCAGTTTAAGAGGGGGCAAATACGAGCAGTACTTC. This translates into CASSLRGGKYEQYF.

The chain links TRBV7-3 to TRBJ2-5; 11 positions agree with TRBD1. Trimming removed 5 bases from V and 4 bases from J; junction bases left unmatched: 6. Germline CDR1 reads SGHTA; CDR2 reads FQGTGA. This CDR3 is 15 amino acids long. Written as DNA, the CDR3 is TGTGCCAGCAGCCTCGGACAGGGGGCTGGAGAGACCCAGTACTTC. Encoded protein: CASSLGQGAGETQYF.

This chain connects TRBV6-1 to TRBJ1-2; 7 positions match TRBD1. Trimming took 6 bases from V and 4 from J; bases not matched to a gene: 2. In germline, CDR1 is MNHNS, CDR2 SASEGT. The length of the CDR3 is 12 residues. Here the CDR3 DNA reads TGTGCCAGCAGGAACAGGGGCTATGGCTACACCTTC. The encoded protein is CASRNRGYGYTF.

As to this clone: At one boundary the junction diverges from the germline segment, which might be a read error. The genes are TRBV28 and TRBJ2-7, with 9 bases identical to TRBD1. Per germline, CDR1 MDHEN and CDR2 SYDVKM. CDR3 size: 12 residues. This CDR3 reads CASRLPGQGLNF. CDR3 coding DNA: TGTGCCAGCAGATTACCGGGACAGGGTCTGAACTTC.

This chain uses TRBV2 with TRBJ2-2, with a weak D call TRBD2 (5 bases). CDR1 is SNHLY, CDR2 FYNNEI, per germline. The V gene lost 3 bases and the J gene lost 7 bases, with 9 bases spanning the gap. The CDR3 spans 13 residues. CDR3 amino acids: CASSDFEGGELFF. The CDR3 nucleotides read TGTGCCAGCAGTGACTTCGAGGGCGGGGAGCTGTTTTTT.

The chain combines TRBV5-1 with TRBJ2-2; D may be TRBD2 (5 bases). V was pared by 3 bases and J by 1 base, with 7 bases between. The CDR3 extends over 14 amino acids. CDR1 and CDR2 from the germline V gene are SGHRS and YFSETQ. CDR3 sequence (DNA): TGCGCCAGCAGCTCGAGCGGGAACACCGGGGAGCTGTTTTTT. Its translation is CASSSSGNTGELFF.

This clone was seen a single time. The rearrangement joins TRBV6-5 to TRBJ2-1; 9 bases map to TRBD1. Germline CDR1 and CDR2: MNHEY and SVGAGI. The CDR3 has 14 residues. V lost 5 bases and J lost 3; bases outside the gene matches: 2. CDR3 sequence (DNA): TGTGCCAGCAGTACAGGGGGCTTCTACAATGAGCAGTTCTTC. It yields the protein CASSTGGFYNEQFF.

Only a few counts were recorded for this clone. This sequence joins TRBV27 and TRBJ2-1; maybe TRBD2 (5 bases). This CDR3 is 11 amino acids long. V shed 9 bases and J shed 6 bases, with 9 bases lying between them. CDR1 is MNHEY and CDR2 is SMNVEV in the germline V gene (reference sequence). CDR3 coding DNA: TGTGCCAGTGGGGAGCTCAATGAGCAGTTCTTC. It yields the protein CASGELNEQFF.

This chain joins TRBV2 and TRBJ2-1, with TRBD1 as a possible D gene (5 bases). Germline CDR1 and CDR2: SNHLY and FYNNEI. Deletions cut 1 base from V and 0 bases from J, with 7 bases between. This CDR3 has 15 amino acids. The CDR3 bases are TGTGCCAGCAGTGAAGGTAGGGGCTCCTACAATGAGCAGTTCTTC. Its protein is CASSEGRGSYNEQFF. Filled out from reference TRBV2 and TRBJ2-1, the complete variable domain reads EPEVTQTPSHQVTQMGQEVILRCVPISNHLYFYWYRQILGQKVEFLVSFYNNEISEKSEIFDDQFSVERPDGSNFTLKIRSTKLEDSAMYFCASSEGRGSYNEQFFGPGTRLTVL.

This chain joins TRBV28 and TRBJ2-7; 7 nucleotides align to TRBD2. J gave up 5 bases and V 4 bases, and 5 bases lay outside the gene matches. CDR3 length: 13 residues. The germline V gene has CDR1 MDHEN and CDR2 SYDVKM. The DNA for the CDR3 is TGTGCCAGCAGTTCTAGCGGCTACCACGAGCAGTACTTC. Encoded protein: CASSSSGYHEQYF.

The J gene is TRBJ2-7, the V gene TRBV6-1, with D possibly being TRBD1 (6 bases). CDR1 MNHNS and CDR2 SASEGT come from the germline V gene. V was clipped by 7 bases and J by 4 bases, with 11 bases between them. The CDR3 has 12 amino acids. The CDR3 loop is CASNGQGYEQYF. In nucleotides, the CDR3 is TGTGCCAGCAATGGGCAGGGGTACGAGCAGTACTTC.

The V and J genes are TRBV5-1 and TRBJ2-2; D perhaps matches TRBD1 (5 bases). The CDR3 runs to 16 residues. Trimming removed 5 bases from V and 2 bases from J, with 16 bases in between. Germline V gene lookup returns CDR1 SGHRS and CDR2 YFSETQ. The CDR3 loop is CASRFRTGGNTGELFF. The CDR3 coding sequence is TGCGCCAGCAGGTTTCGAACAGGTGGAAACACCGGGGAGCTGTTTTTT.

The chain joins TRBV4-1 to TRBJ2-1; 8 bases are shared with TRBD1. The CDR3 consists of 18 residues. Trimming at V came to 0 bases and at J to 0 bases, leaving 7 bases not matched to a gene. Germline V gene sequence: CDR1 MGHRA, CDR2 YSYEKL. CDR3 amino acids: CASSQENRGIHSYNEQFF. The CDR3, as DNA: TGCGCCAGCAGCCAAGAAAACAGGGGGATTCACTCCTACAATGAGCAGTTCTTC.

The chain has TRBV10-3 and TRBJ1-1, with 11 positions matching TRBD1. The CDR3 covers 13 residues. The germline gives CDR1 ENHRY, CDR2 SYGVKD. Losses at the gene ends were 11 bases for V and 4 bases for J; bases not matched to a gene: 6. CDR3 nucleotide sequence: TGTGCCGTTCGCGGGACAGGGGGCACTGAAGCTTTCTTT. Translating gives CAVRGTGGTEAFF.

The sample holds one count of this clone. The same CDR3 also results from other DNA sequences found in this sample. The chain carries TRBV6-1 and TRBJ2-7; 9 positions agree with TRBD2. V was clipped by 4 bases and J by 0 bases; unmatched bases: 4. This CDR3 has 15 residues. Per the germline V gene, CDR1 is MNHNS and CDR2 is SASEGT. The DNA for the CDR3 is TGTGCCAGCAGTGGGGGGACTAGCACCTCCTACGAGCAGTACTTC. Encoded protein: CASSGGTSTSYEQYF.